This TCR beta chain was sequenced in a study of cytomegalovirus exposure and HLA in healthy donors. The PCR had 60 Vbeta and 13 Jbeta primers. The protocol was immunoSEQ multiplex PCR, while the TCRdb copy is restricted to in-frame clones and leaves out a portion. This sample has about 200,000 clones; 70% to 85% occur once, and the top ten carry about 0.092%. The sample taken for sequencing was PBMCs. The TCR originated in a boy under 10 years old in good health and CMV-seronegative.

The CDR3 reads CASSGRYRGNEQFF. In DNA form, the CDR3 reads TGCGCCAGCAGCGGGCGTTACAGGGGAAATGAGCAGTTCTTC. The rearrangement uses TRBV4-3 and TRBJ2-1, with 7 bases aligning to TRBD1. Germline loops: CDR1 LGHNA, CDR2 YSLEER. This CDR3 is 14 amino acids long. The V gene end was trimmed by 5 bases and the J gene end by 7 bases; junction bases not matched to a gene: 8.